The 15 T cell receptor beta chains below come from one sample, sequenced in a study of T cells in Graves' hyperthyroidism and ophthalmopathy. Researchers took RNA transcripts and amplified the TCR beta CDR3 regions from them. RT-PCR in the first round (using the HTBI primer set) targeted the TCR CDR3. Each CDR3 protein is one row after TCRdb ran MiXCR on the multiplex PCR reads. This table holds approximately 420,000 distinct CDR3 sequences, just under 15% found once. Sequenced: blood. These receptors came from a woman in her twenties or thirties with Graves' hyperthyroidism.

V gene TRBV6-1 combines with J gene TRBJ2-1; D is unresolved. The CDR3 spans 10 residues. Germline-derived CDR1 and CDR2 are MNHNS and SASEGT. Trimming took 8 bases from V and 10 from J, leaving 9 bases between them. The CDR3 DNA follows: TGTGCCAGCGGGTTCGGGGAGCAGTTCTTC. Protein sequence: CASGFGEQFF.

Only a few counts were recorded for this clonotype. V usage is TRBV9 and J usage is TRBJ2-7; TRBD2 matches 10 bases. Trimming cost V 0 bases and J 4 bases; bases outside gene matches: 13. Germline-derived CDR1 and CDR2 are SGDLS and YYNGEE. This CDR3 contains 18 residues. CDR3 residues: CASSVGVAGGSTSYEQYF. The CDR3 bases are TGTGCCAGCAGCGTAGGGGTAGCGGGAGGCTCTACGTCATACGAGCAGTACTTC.

The sample holds many counts of this clonotype. The CDR3 DNA reads TGTGCCATCAGCGCCCCCCCGGGACAGGGGGCTGTAGAGACCCAGTACTTC. It specifies CAISAPPGQGAVETQYF. The chain carries TRBV10-3 and TRBJ2-5; 12 nucleotides line up with TRBD1. Germline CDR1 reads ENHRY; CDR2 reads SYGVKD. After removal of 6 bases from V and 4 bases from J, the junction contained 12 bases not matched to a gene. This CDR3 has 17 residues.

This clonotype was seen repeatedly, ten times or more. The chain combines TRBV10-3 with TRBJ2-5; TRBD1 matches 8 bases. The CDR3 totals 13 residues. The V and J ends lost 6 bases and 2 bases, in that order; junction bases with no gene match: 2. Per the germline V gene, CDR1 is ENHRY and CDR2 is SYGVKD. The CDR3 DNA follows: TGTGCCATCAGAGACAGGGGTCAAGAGACCCAGTACTTC. This encodes CAIRDRGQETQYF.

Comment on this clonotype: This may be a read error: a much more frequent sequence differs by one nucleotide. The V gene is TRBV18, the J gene TRBJ2-5; 7 bases are shared with TRBD1. The CDR3 has 14 residues. CDR1 is KGHSH, CDR2 LQKENI, per germline. This chain's CDR3 is CAGSPPAGGETQYF. CDR3 nucleotides: TGTGCCGGCTCACCGCCTGCAGGGGGAGAGACCCAGTACTTC.

The table lists this clonotype with a few counts. The chain combines TRBV20-1 with TRBJ1-2; 7 nucleotides line up with TRBD1. The CDR3 sequence is 12 residues long. CDR1 DFQATT and CDR2 SNEGSKA come from the germline V gene (reference sequence). V dropped 5 bases and J dropped 4; count of bases not matched to a gene: 4. The CDR3 nucleotides read TGCAGTGCTGGCGGGACAGCCTATGGCTACACCTTC. This gives the protein CSAGGTAYGYTF.

V and J are TRBV20-1 and TRBJ2-7; D is possibly TRBD1 (5 bases). Germline V gene lookup returns CDR1 DFQATT and CDR2 SNEGSKA (reference sequence). Trimming shortened V by 6 bases and J by 0 bases, and 15 bases separated the two germline ends. The CDR3 length is 14 residues. CDR3 nucleotide sequence: TGCAGTGCCCTGACCAGGGTAAGCTCCTACGAGCAGTACTTC. Protein sequence: CSALTRVSSYEQYF.

This clonotype has just a few counts. V usage is TRBV20-1 and J usage is TRBJ2-7; D gene ambiguous. Trimming took off 0 bases at V and 0 bases at J, with 12 bases between the two ends. Germline CDR1 is DFQATT and CDR2 is SNEGSKA (reference sequence). CDR3 length: 15 amino acids. The CDR3: CSARDLQPSSYEQYF. CDR3 coding DNA: TGCAGTGCTAGAGATTTACAGCCCAGCTCCTACGAGCAGTACTTC.

A remark on this clonotype: One base away lies a much larger clone, so this may be a sequencing read error. The rearrangement joins TRBV5-4 to TRBJ2-7, with 10 nucleotides matching TRBD1. This CDR3 spans 14 amino acids. The V gene end was trimmed by 4 bases and the J gene end by 6 bases; junction bases not matched to a gene: 7. Germline values: CDR1 SGHNT, CDR2 YYREEE (reference sequence). CDR3 DNA: TGTGCCAGCAGCACCCGGGACAGGGGCTTCGAGCAGTACTTC. Its protein is CASSTRDRGFEQYF.

The genes are TRBV7-2 and TRBJ1-1, with D maybe TRBD1 (6 bases). This CDR3 is 15 amino acids long. Per germline, CDR1 SGHTA and CDR2 FQGNSA. V lost 1 base and J lost 4, with 13 bases in between. CDR3 coding DNA: TGTGCCAGCAGCTTAGTATTGGGGGCGGGCACTGAAGCTTTCTTT. This codes for CASSLVLGAGTEAFF.

This clonotype was observed a handful of times. The chain employs TRBV19 and TRBJ2-7, with a tentative D call TRBD2 (5 bases). Germline V CDR1 and CDR2: LNHDA, SQIVND (reference sequence). The V and J ends lost 9 bases and 2 bases respectively, with 20 bases between them. This CDR3 contains 15 residues. The CDR3 reads CARPSLLNGAYEQYF. CDR3 DNA: TGTGCCAGACCCTCCCTACTTAACGGGGCCTACGAGCAGTACTTC.

This clonotype was counted a few times. V gene TRBV30 combines with J gene TRBJ2-1, with 8 bases fitting TRBD2. CDR1 is GTSNPN, CDR2 SVGIG, per germline (reference sequence). This CDR3 comprises 14 residues. Trimming cost V 0 bases and J 6 bases; bases outside gene matches: 4. The CDR3 is CAWSVLGTSNEQFF. In DNA, the CDR3 is TGTGCCTGGAGTGTACTTGGGACTAGCAATGAGCAGTTCTTC.

This clonotype was counted many times. This chain links TRBV6-1 with TRBJ2-2, with D maybe TRBD2 (5 bases). Germline V gene lookup returns CDR1 MNHNS and CDR2 SASEGT. V dropped 7 bases and J dropped 2 bases, with 8 bases sitting between them. The CDR3 is 13 amino acids. The CDR3 coding sequence is TGTGCCAGCAAGACTACTAACACCGGGGAGCTGTTTTTT. Its translation is CASKTTNTGELFF.

Written as DNA, the CDR3 is TGTGCCACCAGCGGCCGGGCCGGGTCCTACGAGCAGTACTTC. Translation: CATSGRAGSYEQYF. The gene calls are TRBV15 and TRBJ2-7; D gene uncertain. CDR1 and CDR2 (germline): LNHNV, YYDKDF (reference sequence). The length of the CDR3 is 14 residues. V lost 5 bases, J lost 1 base, and 12 bases lay in between.

A few counts support this clonotype. The J gene is TRBJ1-5, the V gene TRBV7-2; possible D gene TRBD1, 5 bases. The V and J ends lost 1 base and 7 bases respectively, with 14 bases between them. The length of the CDR3 is 15 residues. Germline CDR1 is SGHTA and CDR2 is FQGNSA. The CDR3 spells CASSLDGGVYQPQHF. CDR3 nucleotides: TGTGCCAGCAGCTTAGACGGGGGTGTTTACCAGCCCCAGCATTTT.